One sample yielded the 12 T cell receptor beta chains listed below, sequenced in a study of blood T cell repertoires in COVID-19. Repertoires were generated with immunoSEQ multiplex PCR, while TCRdb's copy carries only in-frame clones and drops some. Of 75,000 to 90,000 clones in the sample, approximately 86% were seen once. Sequenced sample: peripheral blood. These receptors came from an elderly man with active or convalescent COVID-19.

The chain combines TRBV28 with TRBJ2-3; unclear D gene. Looked up from germline, CDR1 is MDHEN and CDR2 is SYDVKM. CDR3 length: 12 amino acids. V dropped 8 bases and J dropped 5 bases, with 11 bases sitting between them. As DNA, the CDR3 is TGTGCCAGCTCGCCGGGTGTAGATACGCAGTATTTT. Protein sequence: CASSPGVDTQYF.

This chain joins TRBV2 and TRBJ1-1, with a possible D match to TRBD1 (5 bases). V lost 4 bases and J lost 3, with 6 bases in between. The CDR3 loop spans 12 amino acids. In germline, CDR1 is SNHLY, CDR2 FYNNEI. The DNA of the CDR3 is TGTGCCAGCAGTGCGGGGGACACTGAAGCTTTCTTT. It specifies CASSAGDTEAFF.

The V call is TRBV10-2, the J call TRBJ1-2; unclear D gene. Germline CDR1 WSHSY, CDR2 SAAADI. Deletions cut 3 bases from V and 4 bases from J, with 12 bases between. The length of the CDR3 is 14 residues. CDR3: CASSEVGSSYGYTF. CDR3 in DNA: TGCGCCAGCAGTGAAGTGGGCAGTTCCTATGGCTACACCTTC.

The chain couples TRBV4-1 to TRBJ1-1; D gene ambiguous. The length of the CDR3 is 13 residues. Germline V CDR1 and CDR2: MGHRA, YSYEKL. The V end lost 0 bases, the J end lost 6 bases, and 8 bases lay between the germline ends. The CDR3 DNA follows: TGCGCCAGCAGCCAAGATTCAGGCTCTGAAGCTTTCTTT. Its protein product is CASSQDSGSEAFF.

The chain links TRBV5-1 to TRBJ2-1; 9 bases align to TRBD2. Germline V gene data show CDR1 as SGHRS and CDR2 as YFSETQ. After removal of 4 bases from V and 8 bases from J, the junction contained 13 bases not matched to a gene. CDR3 size: 16 residues. CDR3 in DNA: TGCGCCAGCAGCCCCAATCCTGCGGGAGGGCCGGATGAGCAGTTCTTC. As protein: CASSPNPAGGPDEQFF.

The V call is TRBV7-3, the J call TRBJ2-1; 12 bases are a match to TRBD2. CDR1 and CDR2 (germline): SGHTA, FQGTGA. Trimming at V came to 3 bases and at J to 7 bases, leaving 4 bases not matched to a gene. The CDR3 runs 15 residues. The CDR3 loop reads CASSFRLAGANEQFF. For the CDR3, the DNA is TGTGCCAGCAGCTTCCGACTAGCGGGAGCGAATGAGCAGTTCTTC.

The V call is TRBV5-4, the J call TRBJ1-1, with TRBD1 identical over 7 bases. Trimming removed 4 bases from V and 5 bases from J; junction bases left unmatched: 11. The CDR3 covers 15 residues. The germline V gene encodes CDR1 SGHNT and CDR2 YYREEE (reference sequence). The CDR3 is CASSPPILQGTEAFF. The CDR3 nucleotides read TGTGCCAGCAGCCCTCCTATCCTACAGGGGACTGAAGCTTTCTTT.

The chain recombines TRBV6-5 with TRBJ2-5; TRBD1 matches at 11 bases. Losses at the gene ends were 5 bases for V and 5 bases for J; bases not matched to a gene: 7. This CDR3 contains 15 residues. Germline loops: CDR1 MNHEY, CDR2 SVGAGI. Written as DNA, the CDR3 is TGTGCCAGCAGTCGGACAGGGGGCAGACGTGAGACCCAGTACTTC. Amino acids: CASSRTGGRRETQYF.

This rearrangement joins TRBV5-1 to TRBJ2-1; the D gene is possibly TRBD1 (5 bases). Germline CDR1 is SGHRS and CDR2 is YFSETQ. V was clipped by 1 base and J by 7 bases, with 15 bases between them. The CDR3 runs 15 residues. The CDR3: CASSLRQGVRNEQFF. The CDR3 DNA follows: TGCGCCAGCAGCTTGAGGCAGGGTGTCAGGAATGAGCAGTTCTTC.

This clone came up once. J is TRBJ2-5 and V is TRBV2; TRBD1 is a possible D gene (5 bases). The CDR3 has 14 amino acids. The germline V gene has CDR1 SNHLY and CDR2 FYNNEI. The V end was cut by 11 bases, the J end by 0 bases, with 16 bases between. CDR3 amino acids: CACRTTVNQETQYF. Written as DNA, the CDR3 is TGTGCCTGCCGTACGACAGTTAACCAAGAGACCCAGTACTTC. Filled out from reference TRBV2 and TRBJ2-5, the complete variable domain reads EPEVTQTPSHQVTQMGQEVILRCVPISNHLYFYWYRQILGQKVEFLVSFYNNEISEKSEIFDDQFSVERPDGSNFTLKIRSTKLEDSAMYFCACRTTVNQETQYFGPGTRLLVL.

The V and J genes are TRBV18 and TRBJ1-2; TRBD1 matches at 11 bases. The CDR3 extends over 18 amino acids. Germline V gene sequence: CDR1 KGHSH, CDR2 LQKENI. V was clipped by 5 bases and J by 5 bases; unmatched bases: 16. The CDR3 DNA reads TGTGCCAGCTCAGCAAGGACAGGGGGCTCAAGTCATCTATATGGCTACACCTTC. It translates to CASSARTGGSSHLYGYTF.

In this sample, this clone turned up a few times. The genes are TRBV5-1 and TRBJ1-3; 8 nucleotides agree with TRBD1. The CDR3 sequence is 13 residues long. Trimming cost V 4 bases and J 8 bases; bases outside gene matches: 5. From germline, CDR1 is SGHRS and CDR2 YFSETQ. The CDR3 here is CASSAQGAHTIYF. CDR3 sequence (DNA): TGCGCCAGCAGCGCCCAGGGGGCTCACACCATATATTTT.